The 23 T cell receptor beta chains reported below all come from one sample, sequenced in a study of cytomegalovirus exposure and HLA in healthy donors. PCR employed 60 Vbeta and 13 Jbeta primers. Data came from immunoSEQ multiplex PCR; TCRdb stores just in-frame clones and leaves some out. The table includes roughly 100,000 clones, around 65% detected once. The sample consisted of PBMCs. The receptors originated from a woman aged 45-65 years in good health and CMV-seronegative.

This clone came up a few times. V usage is TRBV25-1 and J usage is TRBJ2-1; TRBD1 matches at 7 bases. The germline V gene encodes CDR1 MGHDK and CDR2 SYGVNS. Losses at the gene ends were 7 bases for V and 5 bases for J; bases not matched to a gene: 17. CDR3 length: 17 amino acids. In nucleotides, the CDR3 is TGTGCCAGCACAAGCCCCAGACAGGGTTCCCTCAACAATGAGCAGTTCTTC. Protein sequence: CASTSPRQGSLNNEQFF.

A few counts support this clone. V gene TRBV10-3 combines with J gene TRBJ2-1; 9 positions match TRBD1. Unmatched junction bases numbered 6, after V lost 3 bases and J lost 6 bases. The CDR3 consists of 15 residues. Germline CDR1 ENHRY, CDR2 SYGVKD. CDR3 loop: CAISDGTGIFNEQFF. The CDR3 DNA reads TGTGCCATCAGTGACGGGACAGGGATCTTCAATGAGCAGTTCTTC.

V and J are TRBV14 and TRBJ1-1; D is unresolved. V was cut by 4 bases and J by 9 bases, with 15 bases left in between. The germline V gene has CDR1 SGHDN and CDR2 FVKESK. The CDR3 loop spans 13 amino acids. CDR3 DNA sequence: TGTGCCAGCAGCCGCGGAGATCAGACGAAAGCTTTCTTT. This gives the protein CASSRGDQTKAFF.

This clone rates as medium-sized. The chain employs TRBV4-2 and TRBJ1-1, with 9 positions matching TRBD1. V dropped 3 bases and J dropped 4; count of bases not matched to a gene: 6. Germline V gene lookup returns CDR1 LGHNA and CDR2 YNFKEQ. The CDR3 length is 15 residues. CDR3 region: CASSQADRGSTEAFF. In DNA form, the CDR3 reads TGTGCCAGCAGCCAGGCGGACAGGGGAAGCACTGAAGCTTTCTTT.

The chain links TRBV11-2 to TRBJ2-3; D may be TRBD2 (7 bases). Germline V gene lookup returns CDR1 SGHAT and CDR2 FQNNGV. CDR3 size: 15 residues. Trimming took off 1 base at V and 2 bases at J, with 10 bases between the two ends. The CDR3 loop reads CASSLGGGITDTQYF. CDR3 DNA sequence: TGTGCCAGCAGCTTAGGGGGGGGCATCACAGATACGCAGTATTTT. Variable domain in full (rest from reference TRBV11-2 and TRBJ2-3): EAGVAQSPRYKIIEKRQSVAFWCNPISGHATLYWYQQILGQGPKLLIQFQNNGVVDDSQLPKDRFSAERLKGVDSTLKIQPAKLEDSAVYLCASSLGGGITDTQYFGPGTRLTVL.

The chain recombines TRBV5-6 with TRBJ2-1; 8 bases are a match to TRBD2. CDR1 is SGHDT, CDR2 YYEEEE, per germline. Trimming removed 0 bases from V and 8 bases from J; junction bases left unmatched: 16. CDR3 size: 18 residues. CDR3 DNA: TGTGCCAGCAGCTTGGAAGTTGGGTGGGGGACTAGATCATATGAGCAGTTCTTC. This codes for CASSLEVGWGTRSYEQFF.

The rearrangement uses TRBV9 and TRBJ2-5, with unresolved D. There are 14 residues in the CDR3. V gave up 0 bases and J gave up 1 base, with 7 bases separating them. Per germline, CDR1 SGDLS and CDR2 YYNGEE. As DNA, the CDR3 is TGTGCCAGCAGCGTAGGGCAGGCCCAAGAGACCCAGTACTTC. Its protein product is CASSVGQAQETQYF. The full variable domain, with the rest looked up from reference TRBV9 and TRBJ2-5, is DSGVTQTPKHLITATGQRVTLRCSPRSGDLSVYWYQQSLDQGLQFLIQYYNGEERAKGNILERFSAQQFPDLHSELNLSSLELGDSALYFCASSVGQAQETQYFGPGTRLLVL.

The chain uses TRBV7-8 and TRBJ2-1; 11 positions agree with TRBD2. From germline, CDR1 is SGHVS and CDR2 FQNEAQ. This CDR3 is built from 19 residues. The J segment lost 2 bases and the V segment lost 2 bases, leaving 11 bases of the junction unmatched. The CDR3 sequence is CASSLWALAGGLAYNEQFF. The CDR3 DNA reads as TGTGCCAGCAGCTTATGGGCGCTAGCGGGGGGCCTAGCCTACAATGAGCAGTTCTTC.

The genes are TRBV11-2 and TRBJ2-1, with a possible D match to TRBD2 (5 bases). V was clipped by 7 bases and J by 6 bases, with 10 bases between them. CDR1 SGHAT and CDR2 FQNNGV come from the germline V gene. This CDR3 contains 12 residues. CDR3 DNA: TGTGCCAGCAATAAGCGGAGCAATGAGCAGTTCTTC. This gives the protein CASNKRSNEQFF.

V is TRBV7-6 and J is TRBJ1-5; D unresolved. The germline V gene has CDR1 SGHVS and CDR2 FNYEAQ. V was clipped by 5 bases and J by 1 base, with 24 bases between them. This CDR3 has 19 amino acids. The CDR3 sequence: CASSPLGPRWAPSNQPQHF. Here the CDR3 DNA reads TGTGCCAGCAGCCCCTTAGGTCCCCGTTGGGCACCAAGCAATCAGCCCCAGCATTTT.

The rearrangement joins TRBV5-6 to TRBJ1-1; weak D call: TRBD1 (5 bases). Germline V CDR1 and CDR2: SGHDT, YYEEEE. This CDR3 is 16 amino acids long. The V gene lost 4 bases and the J gene lost 7 bases, with 23 bases spanning the gap. CDR3 nucleotides: TGTGCCAGCAGCCCGGGGGGGTTGGCTTTTGCCGGTGAAGCTTTCTTT. Its translation is CASSPGGLAFAGEAFF.

The chain couples TRBV7-3 to TRBJ2-3, with a possible D match to TRBD2 (5 bases). The V end lost 5 bases, the J end lost 3 bases, and 12 bases lay between the germline ends. The CDR3 extends over 14 amino acids. Germline-derived CDR1 and CDR2 are SGHTA and FQGTGA. Here the CDR3 DNA reads TGTGCCAGCAGCGCCCAGTCGGGGACAGATACGCAGTATTTT. This encodes CASSAQSGTDTQYF.

This clone was counted between two and nine times. This chain joins TRBV28 and TRBJ2-6; no definite D call. The V and J ends lost 5 bases and 0 bases respectively, with 14 bases between them. The germline V gene encodes CDR1 MDHEN and CDR2 SYDVKM. The CDR3 is made up of 17 amino acids. CDR3 protein: CASSPQFRSSGANVLTF. The CDR3 DNA follows: TGTGCCAGCAGTCCTCAATTTAGGAGCTCTGGGGCCAACGTCCTGACTTTC.

The CDR3 sequence is CASSLLLGRRNTEAFF. The DNA for the CDR3 is TGTGCCAGCAGCTTATTGCTGGGCAGGCGAAACACTGAAGCTTTCTTT. The chain has TRBV7-9 and TRBJ1-1; D unclear. The CDR3 sequence is 16 residues long. The V gene's germline CDR1 is SEHNR and CDR2 FQNEAQ (reference sequence). V was pared by 2 bases and J by 2 bases, with 15 bases between.

The rearrangement joins TRBV6-1 to TRBJ2-7; 10 positions match TRBD2. This CDR3 is 15 amino acids long. J gave up 2 bases and V 4 bases, and 5 bases lay outside the gene matches. Germline V gene data show CDR1 as MNHNS and CDR2 as SASEGT. The CDR3 is CASSGRTSGAYEQYF. The CDR3 DNA reads as TGTGCCAGCAGTGGGCGAACTAGCGGGGCCTACGAGCAGTACTTC.

V usage is TRBV19 and J usage is TRBJ1-1, with 7 bases fitting TRBD1. Germline CDR1 and CDR2: LNHDA and SQIVND (reference sequence). The junction had 5 bases not matched to a gene; V was cut back by 3 bases and J by 7 bases. This CDR3 contains 13 residues. The CDR3 reads CASSIVTGLEAFF. The CDR3 DNA reads as TGTGCCAGTAGTATTGTGACAGGGCTTGAAGCTTTCTTT.

This sequence joins TRBV2 and TRBJ1-2, with D unresolved. Germline V gene data show CDR1 as SNHLY and CDR2 as FYNNEI. The CDR3 loop spans 20 amino acids. Trimming took 6 bases from V and 2 from J, leaving 31 bases between them. The CDR3 DNA sequence: TGTGCCAGCAGCCCCCGGAGGGTCCGTGGGTCTTTCGTAGGAAACTATGGCTACACCTTC. Translating gives CASSPRRVRGSFVGNYGYTF.

V gene TRBV12-5 combines with J gene TRBJ1-2, with 8 bases that match TRBD1. The CDR3 runs 16 residues. Germline V gene lookup returns CDR1 LGHNT and CDR2 FRNRAP. With 1 base clipped from V and 7 bases from J, the junction kept 11 bases outside the gene matches. The CDR3 spells CASGLGSSDRGGGYTF. DNA for the CDR3: TGTGCTAGTGGTTTGGGCTCCTCCGACAGGGGAGGTGGCTACACCTTC.

This clone was picked up a small number of times. This chain joins TRBV4-1 and TRBJ1-1; D remains ambiguous. Trimming took off 3 bases at V and 7 bases at J, with 12 bases between the two ends. CDR1 and CDR2 from the germline V gene are MGHRA and YSYEKL. This CDR3 is 13 amino acids long. As DNA, the CDR3 is TGCGCCAGCAGCCACAACGGGGTAAATGAAGCTTTCTTT. This sequence encodes CASSHNGVNEAFF.

CDR3 sequence reads: CASNSASSNQPQHF. CDR3 in DNA: TGTGCCAGCAATTCGGCTAGTAGCAATCAGCCCCAGCATTTT. V is TRBV6-1 and J is TRBJ1-5; D gene uncertain. The germline V and J ends were trimmed by 7 bases and 0 bases, with 10 bases remaining between them. Germline CDR1 is MNHNS and CDR2 is SASEGT. This CDR3 comprises 14 residues.

This clone was detected once. The rearrangement joins TRBV9 to TRBJ2-2; 7 bases line up with TRBD2. The V gene end was trimmed by 3 bases and the J gene end by 6 bases; junction bases not matched to a gene: 5. CDR1 is SGDLS, CDR2 YYNGEE, per germline. This CDR3 comprises 14 residues. For the CDR3, the DNA is TGTGCCAGCAGCGCCACGGGGAGGGCCGGGGAGCTGTTTTTT. It translates to CASSATGRAGELFF.

The J gene is TRBJ2-2, the V gene TRBV6-1, with TRBD2 as a possible D gene (5 bases). The V end lost 6 bases, the J end lost 4 bases, and 12 bases lay between the germline ends. Germline V gene lookup returns CDR1 MNHNS and CDR2 SASEGT. The CDR3 extends over 14 amino acids. Written as DNA, the CDR3 is TGTGCCAGCAGCTCTGGACTGATCACCGGGGAGCTGTTTTTT. Protein: CASSSGLITGELFF.

The gene calls are TRBV27 and TRBJ2-7, with 8 bases aligning to TRBD1. The CDR3 covers 12 residues. Germline V lookup: CDR1 MNHEY, CDR2 SMNVEV (reference sequence). The V and J ends lost 10 bases and 5 bases, in that order; junction bases with no gene match: 7. The CDR3 bases are TGTGCCACCCGACAGGGGTCCCACGAGCAGTACTTC. This encodes CATRQGSHEQYF.